This T cell receptor (beta chain) was sequenced during a study of T cell changes during pregnancy in multiple sclerosis. The trim removed 2 bases at V and 0 bases at J, leaving 6 bases unmatched. The CDR3 totals 18 residues. The germline V gene encodes CDR1 MGHRA and CDR2 YSYEKL. Sequenced by immunoSEQ multiplex PCR; TCRdb stores in-frame clones only, minus some. The repertoire holds fewer than 100,000 clones, with 90% to 95% as singletons. This receptor was obtained from a female donor in good health, enrolled as a control in a pregnancy study. This chain joins TRBV4-1 and TRBJ2-2, with TRBD1 matching over 10 bases. The sequencing used peripheral blood, collected after pregnancy. The CDR3 nucleotides read TGCGCCAGCAGCCAACCCGGGACAGGGGACCCGAACACCGGGGAGCTGTTTTTT. The encoded protein is CASSQPGTGDPNTGELFF.